This entry features one TCR beta chain sequence. As handled by the study authors: Nucleated cell number was recorded as an estimate derived from reference gene primer amplification. The protocol was immunoSEQ multiplex PCR, while the TCRdb copy is restricted to in-frame clones and leaves out a portion. The V and J calls and clone size were taken over from that table, and D and trimming were inferred from the DNA. The table includes a few hundred thousand clones, around 90% detected once. The CDR3 covers 16 residues. The sample belongs to a study of blood T cell repertoires in COVID-19. In the study overall: From the United States, Italy and Spain came samples of acute and convalescent COVID-19. T cells, B-cell-depleted T cells, or PBMCs provided the cDNA or gDNA that served as material.

The sample consisted of peripheral blood. This receptor was identified in a man aged 65 to 85 with acute or convalescent COVID-19. V usage is TRBV21-1 and J usage is TRBJ2-5; TRBD1 reflects the table's D call only, with no check against the DNA. TRBV21-1 is marked as a pseudogene. CDR3 loop: CASSRRTGWVRETQYF. The DNA for the CDR3 is TGTGCCAGCAGCAGACGGACAGGGTGGGTGAGGGAGACCCAGTACTTC.